The 27 T cell receptor beta chains below all came from one sample that was sequenced in a study of a mutant IDH1 vaccine in newly diagnosed glioma. This sample's time point: week 47, end of study. The vaccine gave 300 ug of a 20-mer mutant IDH1 peptide subcutaneously per dose. These receptors have no known antigen. TCRdb's copy holds only in-frame clones and misses some; the assay was immunoSEQ multiplex PCR. The profile covers around 100,000 clones, with about 90% appearing a single time and roughly 0.81% taken by the ten largest. The specimen comprised PBMCs, sampled from a glioma patient whose treatment included an IDH1 peptide vaccine. These receptor sequences come from a woman aged 45-60 years with glioma.

The chain uses TRBV27 and TRBJ2-7; D is perhaps TRBD1 (5 bases). CDR1 is MNHEY, CDR2 SMNVEV, per germline (reference sequence). The CDR3 has 14 residues. V lost 3 bases, J lost 1 base, and 10 bases lay in between. CDR3 residues: CASSLVAGSYEQYF. The DNA for the CDR3 is TGTGCCAGCAGTTTGGTAGCAGGGTCCTACGAGCAGTACTTC.

CDR3 region: CATSDRDGSEQYF. CDR3 DNA sequence: TGTGCCACTTCGGACAGGGACGGCTCAGAGCAGTACTTC. The rearrangement links TRBV10-3 to TRBJ2-7; 8 bases are shared with TRBD1. CDR1 and CDR2 from the germline V gene are ENHRY and SYGVKD. The CDR3 contains 13 residues. V dropped 10 bases and J dropped 7; count of bases not matched to a gene: 12.

This sequence joins TRBV4-2 and TRBJ2-3; D is unresolved. CDR1 is LGHNA, CDR2 YNFKEQ, per germline. V was cut by 0 bases and J by 8 bases, with 9 bases left in between. The length of the CDR3 is 13 residues. The CDR3: CASSQEDPTTQYF. The CDR3 DNA reads TGTGCCAGCAGCCAAGAGGACCCTACTACGCAGTATTTT.

This rearrangement joins TRBV5-1 to TRBJ2-5, with 8 bases matching TRBD2. This CDR3 contains 15 residues. Looked up from germline, CDR1 is SGHRS and CDR2 is YFSETQ. The V gene end was trimmed by 4 bases and the J gene end by 2 bases; junction bases not matched to a gene: 7. CDR3 bases: TGCGCCAGCAGCCCGGGGGGGGTAAAGCAAGAGACCCAGTACTTC. This translates into CASSPGGVKQETQYF.

The J gene is TRBJ2-5, the V gene TRBV5-5, with unresolved D. Trimming removed 4 bases from V and 4 bases from J, with 8 bases in between. This CDR3 has 12 amino acids. CDR1 SGHKS and CDR2 YYEKEE come from the germline V gene (reference sequence). CDR3 region: CASSVLIETQYF. The CDR3 region has the DNA TGTGCCAGCAGCGTTCTCATAGAGACCCAGTACTTC.

The gene calls are TRBV6-1 and TRBJ1-1, with TRBD1 matching over 7 bases. The CDR3 loop spans 13 amino acids. Losses at the gene ends were 7 bases for V and 7 bases for J; bases not matched to a gene: 9. CDR1 and CDR2 from the germline V gene are MNHNS and SASEGT. DNA of the CDR3: TGTGCCAGCATTAGGGGGCATCAGGTTGAAGCTTTCTTT. Amino acid sequence: CASIRGHQVEAFF.

The chain links TRBV6-5 to TRBJ2-2, with no clear D. This CDR3 has 15 amino acids. V was cut by 2 bases and J by 3 bases, with 10 bases left in between. Germline V gene lookup returns CDR1 MNHEY and CDR2 SVGAGI. The CDR3: CASSYLVVHTGELFF. DNA of the CDR3: TGTGCCAGCAGTTACCTTGTGGTTCACACCGGGGAGCTGTTTTTT.

The chain joins TRBV14 to TRBJ2-1; 12 positions agree with TRBD1. After removal of 4 bases from V and 4 bases from J, the junction contained 5 bases not matched to a gene. The length of the CDR3 is 16 residues. Germline lookup yields CDR1 SGHDN and CDR2 FVKESK. The CDR3 loop reads CASSPEGQGAYNEQFF. The CDR3 bases are TGTGCCAGCAGCCCGGAGGGACAGGGGGCTTACAATGAGCAGTTCTTC.

The chain links TRBV10-3 to TRBJ1-4; D is ambiguous. In germline, CDR1 is ENHRY, CDR2 SYGVKD. The CDR3 loop spans 15 amino acids. V lost 0 bases and J 1 base, leaving 6 bases between the germline ends. CDR3 DNA: TGTGCCATCAGTGAGTCAAAGGGAACTAATGAAAAACTGTTTTTT. It is translated as CAISESKGTNEKLFF.

The CDR3 coding sequence is TGCAGCGTTGGGTGGCAGGGCTTCATGAACACTGAAGCTTTCTTT. Translated: CSVGWQGFMNTEAFF. The V gene is TRBV29-1, the J gene TRBJ1-1, with D perhaps TRBD1 (5 bases). Germline assignment: CDR1 SQVTM and CDR2 ANQGSEA. The CDR3 length is 15 residues. Trimming stripped 4 bases from V and 0 bases from J, with 15 bases between.

The V call is TRBV7-9, the J call TRBJ2-4; 7 bases are a match to TRBD1. J gave up 3 bases and V 4 bases, and 6 bases lay outside the gene matches. Germline lookup yields CDR1 SEHNR and CDR2 FQNEAQ (reference sequence). CDR3 length: 15 residues. CDR3 coding DNA: TGTGCCAGCAGCTGGATCCGGGACAGCAAAAACATTCAGTACTTC. It is translated as CASSWIRDSKNIQYF.

The V and J genes are TRBV19 and TRBJ1-4; 10 bases are shared with TRBD1. There are 15 residues in the CDR3. J gave up 7 bases and V 6 bases, and 8 bases lay outside the gene matches. Germline CDR1 and CDR2: LNHDA and SQIVND (reference sequence). Written as DNA, the CDR3 is TGTGCCAGTAGCAACACCGGGACAGGGGTTGAAAAACTGTTTTTT. The encoded protein is CASSNTGTGVEKLFF.

A single count supports this clone. The chain recombines TRBV7-9 with TRBJ1-4; D may be TRBD1 (6 bases). V lost 2 bases to trimming and J lost 5 bases, with 12 bases between them. In germline, CDR1 is SEHNR, CDR2 FQNEAQ (reference sequence). The CDR3 contains 15 residues. CDR3 nucleotide sequence: TGTGCCAGCAGCTTATCCAGGACAGCCAATGAAAAACTGTTTTTT. Translation gives CASSLSRTANEKLFF.

The chain employs TRBV7-9 and TRBJ1-1; D not certain. The CDR3 runs to 13 residues. V shed 5 bases and J shed 5 bases, with 12 bases lying between them. The germline V gene has CDR1 SEHNR and CDR2 FQNEAQ (reference sequence). CDR3 nucleotides: TGTGCCAGCAGCCCGCCAGGAGGGACTGAAGCTTTCTTT. Residues: CASSPPGGTEAFF.

The CDR3 bases are TGTGCCAGCAGTCCCGGGGACAGAAATTCTGAAAAACTGTTTTTT. It yields the protein CASSPGDRNSEKLFF. The chain carries TRBV28 and TRBJ1-4; 7 positions match TRBD1. The V and J ends lost 5 bases and 7 bases, in that order; junction bases with no gene match: 10. CDR1 is MDHEN, CDR2 SYDVKM, per germline. This CDR3 spans 15 amino acids.

The chain couples TRBV29-1 to TRBJ2-7; TRBD1 aligns across 9 bases. Trimming took 7 bases from V and 3 from J; bases not matched to a gene: 7. Germline lookup yields CDR1 SQVTM and CDR2 ANQGSEA. The CDR3 runs 13 residues. The CDR3 here is CSARDREDYEQYF. The CDR3 DNA sequence: TGCAGCGCCCGGGACAGGGAGGACTACGAGCAGTACTTC.

V usage is TRBV27 and J usage is TRBJ1-5; D is possibly TRBD1 (6 bases). The V end was cut by 2 bases, the J end by 10 bases, with 21 bases between. The length of the CDR3 is 16 residues. Looked up from germline, CDR1 is MNHEY and CDR2 is SMNVEV (reference sequence). The CDR3 region has the DNA TGTGCCAGCAGTTTAGATTCGACAGGAGCAATCAGCCCCCAGCATTTT. This encodes CASSLDSTGAISPQHF.

The chain carries TRBV5-1 and TRBJ2-4, with 7 bases matching TRBD1. With 3 bases clipped from V and 4 bases from J, the junction kept 4 bases outside the gene matches. The CDR3 sequence is 14 residues long. Per the germline V gene, CDR1 is SGHRS and CDR2 is YFSETQ. As DNA, the CDR3 is TGCGCCAGCAGCTCGGGACAGCGGAAAAACATTCAGTACTTC. Residues: CASSSGQRKNIQYF.

This chain joins TRBV2 and TRBJ2-4; D is possibly TRBD2 (6 bases). The CDR3 has 15 residues. Germline V lookup: CDR1 SNHLY, CDR2 FYNNEI. The ends were cut back, 6 bases at V and 0 bases at J, with 12 bases in the middle. The CDR3 DNA reads TGTGCCAGCAGCGATGGGACTCTAGCCAAAAACATTCAGTACTTC. Translating it yields CASSDGTLAKNIQYF. Full variable domain (remainder filled in from reference TRBV2 and TRBJ2-4): EPEVTQTPSHQVTQMGQEVILRCVPISNHLYFYWYRQILGQKVEFLVSFYNNEISEKSEIFDDQFSVERPDGSNFTLKIRSTKLEDSAMYFCASSDGTLAKNIQYFGAGTRLSVL.

This clone was seen only once. The chain recombines TRBV18 with TRBJ1-1; 7 bases map to TRBD1. Trimming at V came to 3 bases and at J to 1 base, leaving 5 bases not matched to a gene. The germline V gene encodes CDR1 KGHSH and CDR2 LQKENI. This CDR3 contains 15 residues. CDR3 DNA: TGTGCCAGCTCACCGATGGACAGGCCGAACACTGAAGCTTTCTTT. It is translated as CASSPMDRPNTEAFF.

The chain recombines TRBV7-9 with TRBJ2-1; TRBD2 matches at 7 bases. The V and J ends lost 3 bases and 8 bases, in that order; junction bases with no gene match: 4. This CDR3 has 13 residues. Per germline, CDR1 SEHNR and CDR2 FQNEAQ (reference sequence). The CDR3 loop reads CASSLRGSDEQFF. For the CDR3, the DNA is TGTGCCAGCAGCTTGCGGGGGAGCGATGAGCAGTTCTTC.

In this sample, this clone turned up once. The chain joins TRBV19 to TRBJ2-6; D not certain. The V gene lost 2 bases and the J gene lost 0 bases, with 11 bases spanning the gap. Germline values: CDR1 LNHDA, CDR2 SQIVND (reference sequence). The CDR3 sequence is 17 residues long. In DNA form, the CDR3 reads TGTGCCAGTAGTATATGGCACAGCACCTCTGGGGCCAACGTCCTGACTTTC. This codes for CASSIWHSTSGANVLTF.

This clone was seen just once. J is TRBJ1-4 and V is TRBV28; D is undetermined. The V end lost 10 bases, the J end lost 4 bases, and 19 bases lay between the germline ends. The length of the CDR3 is 15 residues. CDR1 and CDR2 from the germline V gene are MDHEN and SYDVKM. The CDR3 spells CATKLGSTNNEKLFF. CDR3 in DNA: TGTGCCACTAAACTCGGGAGTACCAATAATGAAAAACTGTTTTTT.

This clone was detected only once. The CDR3 DNA sequence: TGTGCCTGGAGGGTCGCGGGGTGGACCGGGGAGCTGTTTTTT. This sequence encodes CAWRVAGWTGELFF. J is TRBJ2-2 and V is TRBV30; D might be TRBD2 (6 bases). V was cut by 3 bases and J by 5 bases, with 13 bases left in between. The germline V gene encodes CDR1 GTSNPN and CDR2 SVGIG (reference sequence). This CDR3 is 14 amino acids long.

The chain carries TRBV19 and TRBJ2-7; 14 nucleotides agree with TRBD2. The CDR3 spans 15 residues. V lost 4 bases to trimming and J lost 3 bases; unmatched junction nucleotides: 2. Per the germline V gene, CDR1 is LNHDA and CDR2 is SQIVND (reference sequence). The CDR3 nucleotides read TGTGCCAGTAGTACCGGGACTAGCGGGGGCTACGAGCAGTACTTC. Translating gives CASSTGTSGGYEQYF.

The chain carries TRBV6-1 and TRBJ2-2, with D possibly called TRBD1 or TRBD2 (5 bases each). The CDR3 sequence is 13 residues long. V dropped 4 bases and J dropped 9 bases, with 12 bases sitting between them. Germline V gene lookup returns CDR1 MNHNS and CDR2 SASEGT. CDR3 DNA: TGTGCCAGCAGTGCCGCTAGGGACCGGGAGCTGTTTTTT. Its translation: CASSAARDRELFF.

V is TRBV30 and J is TRBJ1-3; the D is unclear. The germline V and J ends were trimmed by 0 bases and 5 bases, with 8 bases remaining between them. CDR1 and CDR2 from the germline V gene are GTSNPN and SVGIG (reference sequence). The CDR3 runs to 13 residues. The DNA for the CDR3 is TGTGCCTGGAGTGTAGGGCTAAGAAACACCATATATTTT. Amino acids: CAWSVGLRNTIYF.